These 17 T cell receptor beta chains share one sample of origin, sequenced in a study of T cell responses to AZD1222 COVID-19 vaccine. Produced via immunoSEQ multiplex PCR; TCRdb's table is partial and in-frame only. The sample lists about 150,000 clones, roughly nine tenths seen once, with less than 1.5% in the top ten. Sequences were derived from peripheral blood, sampled 28 days after the second AZD1222 dose. These receptors were taken from an adult who received the AZD1222 COVID-19 vaccine.

The J gene is TRBJ2-7, the V gene TRBV7-2; tentative D call: TRBD2 (6 bases). V shed 1 base and J shed 1 base, with 14 bases lying between them. CDR3 length equals 16 residues. Germline CDR1 SGHTA, CDR2 FQGNSA. This chain's CDR3 is CASSLVGTPVSYEQYF. DNA of the CDR3: TGTGCCAGCAGCTTAGTGGGGACTCCAGTTTCCTACGAGCAGTACTTC.

This chain connects TRBV4-1 to TRBJ1-2; 7 nucleotides align to TRBD1. The CDR3 totals 15 residues. Germline trimming cut 1 base from V and 14 bases from J; bases unmatched to any gene: 16. The germline V gene has CDR1 MGHRA and CDR2 YSYEKL. CDR3 DNA: TGCGCCAGCAGCCAAGTGGGCGACAGGGCCTATGTCGGTACCTTC. This translates into CASSQVGDRAYVGTF.

The V call is TRBV7-3, the J call TRBJ2-3; 8 bases match TRBD1. CDR1 and CDR2 from the germline V gene are SGHTA and FQGTGA. The V gene end was trimmed by 5 bases and the J gene end by 5 bases; junction bases not matched to a gene: 6. The CDR3 sequence is 14 residues long. The CDR3 sequence: CASSAQGAGDTQYF. The CDR3 DNA follows: TGTGCCAGCAGCGCCCAGGGGGCTGGAGATACGCAGTATTTT.

J is TRBJ1-1 and V is TRBV2, with D maybe TRBD1 (5 bases). V lost 8 bases to trimming and J lost 1 base, with 14 bases between them. CDR1 and CDR2 from the germline V gene are SNHLY and FYNNEI. The CDR3 sequence is 14 residues long. The chain's CDR3 is CASFPGRRNTEAFF. The CDR3 region has the DNA TGTGCCAGCTTTCCGGGACGGAGGAACACTGAAGCTTTCTTT.

The V call is TRBV7-6, the J call TRBJ2-5; 9 nucleotides align to TRBD1. Germline V lookup: CDR1 SGHVS, CDR2 FNYEAQ. The CDR3 extends over 14 amino acids. Trimming at V came to 4 bases and at J to 4 bases, leaving 4 bases not matched to a gene. CDR3 DNA sequence: TGTGCCAGCAGCTGGACAGGGGAGGGAGAGACCCAGTACTTC. Translation gives CASSWTGEGETQYF.

The chain links TRBV27 to TRBJ1-4; D is undetermined. Germline-derived CDR1 and CDR2 are MNHEY and SMNVEV (reference sequence). The V end lost 9 bases, the J end lost 6 bases, and 11 bases lay between the germline ends. CDR3 length equals 12 residues. CDR3: CASRTWDEKLFF. CDR3 sequence (DNA): TGTGCCAGTCGAACATGGGATGAAAAACTGTTTTTT.

The V gene is TRBV7-9, the J gene TRBJ1-1; 10 nucleotides match TRBD1. J lost 4 bases, V lost 6 bases, and 5 bases had no gene match. Germline loops: CDR1 SEHNR, CDR2 FQNEAQ (reference sequence). The CDR3 length is 14 residues. CDR3 coding DNA: TGTGCCAGCAGTCGCAGGACAGGGGGCACTGAAGCTTTCTTT. It codes for CASSRRTGGTEAFF.

The V gene is TRBV7-3, the J gene TRBJ2-2; D is uncertain. CDR1 is SGHTA and CDR2 is FQGTGA in the germline V gene. CDR3 size: 15 residues. Between the trimmed V and J ends, which lost 2 bases and 5 bases, there was a span of 12 bases. The DNA of the CDR3 is TGTGCCAGCAGCTTAGCGATCCCGGGTACCGGGGAGCTGTTTTTT. The encoded protein is CASSLAIPGTGELFF.

As concerns this clone: Other DNA sequences from this sample encode an identical CDR3 as well. J is TRBJ2-1 and V is TRBV9; no clear D gene. Germline CDR1 and CDR2: SGDLS and YYNGEE. With 0 bases removed from V and 0 bases from J, the gap between germline ends came to 7 bases. The CDR3 sequence is 15 residues long. In DNA, the CDR3 is TGTGCCAGCAGCGTAGGATTGAGCTCCTACAATGAGCAGTTCTTC. Protein: CASSVGLSSYNEQFF.

The CDR3 DNA sequence: TGTGCCAGCAGCCCCCAAGAGAAGGGGGCGGGAAATGAGCAGTTCTTC. Its translation: CASSPQEKGAGNEQFF. The chain combines TRBV7-8 with TRBJ2-1; perhaps TRBD1 as D (7 bases). CDR1 and CDR2 from the germline V gene are SGHVS and FQNEAQ. This CDR3 spans 16 amino acids. Trimming removed 5 bases from V and 7 bases from J, with 21 bases in between.

The chain links TRBV28 to TRBJ1-2; TRBD1 matches at 9 bases. V was clipped by 3 bases and J by 5 bases; unmatched bases: 7. Germline-derived CDR1 and CDR2 are MDHEN and SYDVKM. The CDR3 is 15 amino acids. The CDR3: CASSFRDRDGYGYTF. The CDR3 coding sequence is TGTGCCAGCAGTTTCCGGGACAGGGACGGATATGGCTACACCTTC.

J is TRBJ1-5 and V is TRBV4-1; D uncertain. Germline CDR1 reads MGHRA; CDR2 reads YSYEKL. The CDR3 is made up of 14 amino acids. Deletions cut 2 bases from V and 1 base from J, with 6 bases between. CDR3 DNA: TGCGCCAGCAGCCAATTGGGGAGCAATCAGCCCCAGCATTTT. Its protein product is CASSQLGSNQPQHF.

The CDR3 region is CASSWGGQHGRNTIYF. In DNA, the CDR3 is TGTGCCAGCAGCTGGGGGGGACAACACGGTCGGAACACCATATATTTT. The J gene is TRBJ1-3, the V gene TRBV7-9; D is possibly TRBD1 (6 bases). V lost 4 bases and J 7 bases, leaving 20 bases between the germline ends. Germline V gene lookup returns CDR1 SEHNR and CDR2 FQNEAQ (reference sequence). CDR3 length: 16 residues.

V and J are TRBV9 and TRBJ1-3; TRBD1 aligns across 10 bases. J was trimmed by 2 bases and V by 0 bases; bases with no gene match: 8. This CDR3 spans 18 amino acids. Germline loops: CDR1 SGDLS, CDR2 YYNGEE. The CDR3 is CASSVDPGGTGAGNTIYF. The CDR3 DNA is TGTGCCAGCAGCGTAGATCCAGGGGGGACAGGGGCTGGAAACACCATATATTTT.

V usage is TRBV6-5 and J usage is TRBJ2-7; 10 bases agree with TRBD1. Germline values: CDR1 MNHEY, CDR2 SVGAGI. Trimming took 2 bases from V and 3 from J; bases not matched to a gene: 4. This CDR3 is 15 amino acids long. The CDR3 sequence: CASSYPDRGNYEQYF. The DNA for the CDR3 is TGTGCCAGCAGTTACCCGGACAGGGGGAACTACGAGCAGTACTTC.

The chain joins TRBV12-3 or TRBV12-4 to TRBJ2-7; D is perhaps TRBD1 (5 bases). V lost 3 bases and J lost 6, with 12 bases in between. The CDR3 is 13 amino acids. In DNA form, the CDR3 reads TGTGCCAGCAGTTTGTCCAGGGCCGTCGAGCAGTACTTC. This encodes CASSLSRAVEQYF.

The J gene is TRBJ2-4, the V gene TRBV19; D is perhaps TRBD2 (6 bases). This CDR3 comprises 13 residues. The V end lost 2 bases, the J end lost 8 bases, and 10 bases lay between the germline ends. CDR1 LNHDA and CDR2 SQIVND come from the germline V gene (reference sequence). The CDR3 bases are TGTGCCAGTAGTATAAACGGGGAGGACATTCAGTACTTC. This codes for CASSINGEDIQYF.